These T cell receptor beta chains were read from a single sample in a study of neurological immune-mediated disorders. A single record per CDR3 protein comes from TCRdb applying MiXCR to the 5' RACE reads. The sample has tens of thousands of distinct CDR3 sequences; roughly 2.5% are singletons. The sample taken for sequencing was PBMCs. The source of these receptors is a man between 45 and 60 years old with multiple sclerosis. Both conserved end residues are part of each CDR3. D genes are given only for firm matches. Only part of the rows carry a size: once, few, many, or a class if the clone is expanded.

j_gene,v_gene,d_gene,abundance,CDR3aa,CDR3nt
TRBJ2-7,TRBV12-3/TRBV12-4,.,many,CATRVGGAHEQYF,TGTGCCACCCGTGTGGGGGGGGCCCACGAGCAGTACTTC
TRBJ1-1,TRBV15,.,many,CATSRDRRQTEAFF,TGTGCCACCAGCAGAGATCGACGACAGACTGAAGCTTTCTTT
TRBJ2-7,TRBV9,.,many,CASSVEGQSYEQYF,TGTGCCAGCAGCGTAGAGGGCCAGAGTTACGAGCAGTACTTC
TRBJ2-1,TRBV27,.,many,CASGLAGYNEQFF,TGTGCCAGCGGACTGGCCGGTTACAATGAGCAGTTCTTC
TRBJ2-7,TRBV12-3/TRBV12-4,.,many,CASKRGGIYEQYF,TGTGCCAGCAAAAGGGGGGGGATCTACGAGCAGTACTTC
TRBJ2-7,TRBV28,TRBD1,many,CASSYGQGYEQYF,TGTGCCAGCAGTTACGGACAGGGCTACGAGCAGTACTTC
TRBJ1-2,TRBV28,.,many,CASSYPWDQRFYGYTF,TGTGCCAGCAGTTACCCATGGGACCAAAGGTTCTATGGCTACACCTTC
TRBJ1-2,TRBV5-6,TRBD1,many,CASSLGQGANYGYTF,TGTGCCAGCAGCCTGGGACAGGGAGCTAACTATGGCTACACCTTC
TRBJ2-5,TRBV6-5,.,many,CASSYVREETQYF,TGTGCCAGCAGTTATGTGCGAGAAGAGACCCAGTACTTC
TRBJ1-1,TRBV5-1,.,many,CASSLGGTLNTEAFF,TGCGCCAGCAGCTTGGGGGGGACTCTGAACACTGAAGCTTTCTTT
TRBJ1-6,TRBV6-5,.,many,CASGKWDPGVLSSPLNF,TGTGCCAGCGGCAAATGGGACCCCGGGGTACTAAGTTCACCCCTCAACTTT
TRBJ1-2,TRBV3-1,.,many,CASSQVTFYGYTF,TGTGCCAGCAGCCAAGTGACGTTCTATGGCTACACCTTC
TRBJ1-1,TRBV5-1,.,many,CASSLIGLNTEAFF,TGCGCCAGCAGCTTGATAGGGTTGAACACTGAAGCTTTCTTT
TRBJ1-5,TRBV5-1,.,few,CASSLEGSGGSQPQHF,TGCGCCAGCAGCTTGGAAGGCAGCGGGGGGAGTCAGCCCCAGCATTTT
TRBJ2-2,TRBV19,.,many,CASRETLNFPTGELFF,TGTGCCAGTAGAGAGACCCTTAATTTCCCCACCGGGGAGCTGTTTTTT
TRBJ1-2,TRBV7-8,TRBD1,.,CASSLSPGQGVGGYTF,TGTGCCAGCAGCTTATCCCCGGGACAGGGGGTAGGTGGCTACACCTTC
TRBJ2-5,TRBV7-2,.,many,CASSLSGAGASQETQYF,TGTGCCAGCAGCTTATCAGGGGCCGGGGCCTCCCAAGAGACCCAGTACTTC
TRBJ2-5,TRBV5-6,TRBD2,many,CASSSLAGDEQETQYF,TGTGCCAGCAGCTCACTAGCGGGGGACGAACAAGAGACCCAGTACTTC
TRBJ2-7,TRBV12-3/TRBV12-4,TRBD1,many,CASRLQTGAYEQYF,TGTGCCAGCAGACTGCAAACAGGGGCCTACGAGCAGTACTTC
TRBJ1-6,TRBV6-4,.,.,CASSEEVLDSPLNF,TGTGCCAGCAGTGAGGAAGTGTTGGATTCACCCCTCAACTTT
TRBJ1-1,TRBV5-1,.,many,CASSLDVGAGTEAFF,TGCGCCAGCAGCTTGGATGTAGGGGCAGGAACTGAAGCTTTCTTT
TRBJ2-5,TRBV7-2,.,many,CASTPTRTGWETQYF,TGTGCCAGCACTCCGACCCGGACGGGGTGGGAGACCCAGTACTTC
TRBJ2-1,TRBV9,TRBD1,many,CASSPTGTGVLYNEQFF,TGTGCCAGCAGCCCAACCGGGACAGGGGTGTTGTACAATGAGCAGTTCTTC
TRBJ2-7,TRBV5-6,.,many,CASSRLWQVGFYEQYF,TGTGCCAGCAGCCGGTTGTGGCAGGTCGGGTTTTACGAGCAGTACTTC
TRBJ2-7,TRBV9,.,many,CASSVVPGNYEQYF,TGTGCCAGCAGCGTAGTGCCGGGGAACTACGAGCAGTACTTC
TRBJ2-7,TRBV6-6,.,many,CASSYSGQGYEQYF,TGTGCCAGCAGTTACTCGGGTCAGGGTTACGAGCAGTACTTC